This passage covers 14 T cell receptor beta chains from one sample sequenced in a study of blood T cell repertoires in COVID-19 (dated by TCRdb to between 2020 and 2021). Library preparation employed the immunoSEQ multiplex PCR assay. TCRdb holds this immuneACCESS table with in-frame rearrangements only. Some clones are missing; in checked studies, unresolved V genes explain under half, and the rest has no known cause. For this sample there are 70,000 or so clones; more than 75% appear just once. 18% of the sample goes to the ten largest clones. The sequenced sample consisted of peripheral blood. Receptor source: a human donor in a cohort sampled during active COVID-19.

The chain joins TRBV5-1 to TRBJ2-1; TRBD2 matches 8 bases. Germline V gene sequence: CDR1 SGHRS, CDR2 YFSETQ. V lost 2 bases to trimming and J lost 0 bases; unmatched junction nucleotides: 4. The CDR3 totals 16 residues. CDR3 loop: CASSFSGASSYNEQFF. The CDR3 nucleotides are TGCGCCAGCAGCTTTAGCGGGGCCAGCTCCTACAATGAGCAGTTCTTC.

The chain is built from TRBV5-6 and TRBJ2-3; D may be TRBD2 (6 bases). There are 16 residues in the CDR3. V lost 0 bases to trimming and J lost 3 bases, with 14 bases between them. Germline CDR1 is SGHDT and CDR2 is YYEEEE. CDR3 nucleotides: TGTGCCAGCAGCTTGGTGGGGGACTCCCTAACAGATACGCAGTATTTT. It translates to CASSLVGDSLTDTQYF.

This chain links TRBV5-5 with TRBJ2-7, with no clear D. The CDR3 length is 13 residues. Per germline, CDR1 SGHKS and CDR2 YYEKEE (reference sequence). Deletions cut 2 bases from V and 1 base from J, with 7 bases between. The CDR3 region has the DNA TGTGCCAGCAGCTTTGCCCAGTCCTACGAGCAGTACTTC. Its translation: CASSFAQSYEQYF.

V is TRBV7-9 and J is TRBJ1-2, with 8 bases fitting TRBD1. Germline V gene data show CDR1 as SEHNR and CDR2 as FQNEAQ (reference sequence). The CDR3 is 15 amino acids. V gave up 4 bases and J gave up 4 bases; unmatched junction bases: 8. CDR3 sequence (DNA): TGTGCCAGCAGCTCGACCGAGCAGGGGGCCTATGGCTACACCTTC. Its translation: CASSSTEQGAYGYTF.

This chain joins TRBV7-2 and TRBJ2-7; 7 nucleotides line up with TRBD1. Germline trimming cut 3 bases from V and 3 bases from J; bases unmatched to any gene: 5. This CDR3 is 14 amino acids long. CDR1 and CDR2 (germline): SGHTA, FQGNSA. The CDR3 is CASSFGQEYYEQYF. The CDR3 DNA reads as TGTGCCAGCAGCTTCGGACAGGAGTACTACGAGCAGTACTTC.

The DNA for the CDR3 is TGTGCCACCAGGCGGGGTCCTAGCTCCTACGAGCAGTACTTC. Residues: CATRRGPSSYEQYF. V and J are TRBV15 and TRBJ2-7; a possible D gene is TRBD2 (6 bases). V was trimmed by 6 bases and J by 0 bases, leaving 12 bases between them. Germline CDR1 reads LNHNV; CDR2 reads YYDKDF (reference sequence). The CDR3 is 14 amino acids.

The V and J genes are TRBV5-1 and TRBJ1-1; D ambiguous. There are 12 residues in the CDR3. Trimming took 4 bases from V and 7 from J, leaving 11 bases between them. Germline assignment: CDR1 SGHRS and CDR2 YFSETQ. CDR3 sequence: CASSLNSGEAFF. The DNA of the CDR3 is TGCGCCAGCAGCCTGAACTCGGGTGAAGCTTTCTTT.

The V and J genes are TRBV6-4 and TRBJ2-1; 9 bases map to TRBD2. The V gene's germline CDR1 is MRHNA and CDR2 SNTAGT. The CDR3 spans 14 residues. V shed 4 bases and J 9 bases; nucleotides not matched to a gene: 7. This CDR3 is CASSVSGGVGEQFF. The CDR3 nucleotides are TGTGCCAGCAGTGTTAGCGGGGGCGTGGGTGAGCAGTTCTTC.

The rearrangement joins TRBV3-1 (or the pseudogene TRBV3-2) to TRBJ2-5; TRBD1 is a possible D gene (5 bases). The germline gives CDR1 LGHDT, CDR2 YNNKEL (reference sequence). Trimming stripped 7 bases from V and 4 bases from J, with 13 bases between. This CDR3 region has 13 residues. This CDR3 reads CASTVRVGETQYF. For the CDR3, the DNA is TGTGCCAGCACTGTCAGGGTTGGAGAGACCCAGTACTTC.

This clone was detected a few times. The chain is built from TRBV27 and TRBJ1-6; a possible D gene is TRBD1 (5 bases). This CDR3 is built from 15 residues. Germline lookup yields CDR1 MNHEY and CDR2 SMNVEV (reference sequence). Trimming pared 7 bases from V and 14 bases from J, leaving 24 bases between. The CDR3: CASTDRGGTGWALHF. The CDR3 coding sequence is TGTGCCAGCACCGACCGGGGGGGTACGGGATGGGCCCTCCACTTT.

The chain carries TRBV19 and TRBJ1-2; 8 positions agree with TRBD1. Trimming removed 5 bases from V and 0 bases from J; junction bases left unmatched: 11. Germline CDR1 reads LNHDA; CDR2 reads SQIVND (reference sequence). The CDR3 contains 17 residues. In DNA form, the CDR3 reads TGTGCCAGTAGTTCTCGACAGGGGCCGGGCGCTAACTATGGCTACACCTTC. It codes for CASSSRQGPGANYGYTF.

The gene calls are TRBV7-2 and TRBJ2-5; TRBD2 matches at 10 bases. CDR1 and CDR2 from the germline V gene are SGHTA and FQGNSA. This CDR3 has 16 amino acids. Trimming at V came to 3 bases and at J to 5 bases, leaving 9 bases not matched to a gene. CDR3 bases: TGTGCCAGCAGCTTTTCCAGCGGGGGGGCCGATGAGACCCAGTACTTC. This codes for CASSFSSGGADETQYF.

The rearrangement links TRBV7-6 to TRBJ2-7, with 7 bases lining up with TRBD1. CDR3 length equals 14 residues. CDR1 and CDR2 from the germline V gene are SGHVS and FNYEAQ. The junction had 7 bases not matched to a gene; V was cut back by 5 bases and J by 3 bases. This chain's CDR3 is CASSPRAGGYEQYF. CDR3 DNA sequence: TGTGCCAGCAGCCCAAGGGCAGGGGGCTACGAGCAGTACTTC.

The gene calls are TRBV7-9 and TRBJ1-3; D is undetermined. V lost 5 bases and J 4 bases, leaving 6 bases between the germline ends. CDR3 length equals 12 residues. CDR1 and CDR2 (germline): SEHNR, FQNEAQ (reference sequence). CDR3 sequence (DNA): TGTGCCAGCAGCATTGGCGGAAACACCATATATTTT. Its translation: CASSIGGNTIYF.